The entry that follows covers one T cell receptor (beta chain) sequence. These data originate in a study of T-cell reconstitution after alpha-beta-depleted transplantation in children. The TCRbeta library incorporated unique molecular identifiers. Each CDR3 protein is one row after TCRdb ran MiXCR on the PCR reads. The sample has some 350,000 distinct CDR3 sequences, 9% to 12% seen once. CDR1 and CDR2 from the germline V gene are MGHRA and YSYEKL. CDR3 length equals 16 residues. The trim removed 0 bases at V and 3 bases at J, leaving 5 bases unmatched. Specimen: PBMCs from the stem cell graft donor, collected from the stem cell graft. This chain connects TRBV4-1 to TRBJ1-5; TRBD1 matches 7 bases. This receptor was taken from a human donor who donated a stem cell graft to a child with acute lymphoblastic leukemia. Written as DNA, the CDR3 is TGCGCCAGCAGCCAAGAGGTTACAGGGGTCAATCAGCCCCAGCATTTT. Its protein is CASSQEVTGVNQPQHF.